The 15 T cell receptor beta chains reported below all come from one sample, sequenced in a study of blood T cells in healthy people across ages. Alongside a J-beta primer mix, a sample-barcoded 5' primer served in a second PCR lasting about 7 to 12 cycles. TCRdb re-called the 5' RACE reads with MiXCR, one entry per CDR3 protein. The table includes around 970,000 distinct CDR3 sequences, 51% detected once. Sequenced sample: blood. Every receptor here comes from a woman aged 55-69 years in good health.

The chain carries TRBV5-6 and TRBJ1-5; 9 bases map to TRBD1. Germline V lookup: CDR1 SGHDT, CDR2 YYEEEE. The CDR3 has 14 amino acids. V was clipped by 4 bases and J by 7 bases; unmatched bases: 6. The CDR3 DNA reads as TGTGCCAGCAGCGATGGACAGGGGCGGCAGCCCCAGCATTTT. Its protein is CASSDGQGRQPQHF.

The rearrangement joins TRBV6-1 to TRBJ1-6, with D unresolved. V lost 1 base to trimming and J lost 9 bases, with 10 bases between them. Germline V gene lookup returns CDR1 MNHNS and CDR2 SASEGT. The CDR3 runs to 14 residues. The CDR3 sequence is CASSEDRFSSPLHF. The DNA for the CDR3 is TGTGCCAGCAGTGAAGACAGATTTAGTTCACCCCTCCACTTT.

This clonotype has ten or more counts. The rearrangement links TRBV29-1 to TRBJ2-5, with D possibly matching TRBD2 (7 bases). This CDR3 spans 14 amino acids. Trimming took off 6 bases at V and 4 bases at J, with 18 bases between the two ends. CDR1 is SQVTM, CDR2 ANQGSEA, per germline. The CDR3 DNA is TGCAGCGTCCGCAAGGGGGGGACGGGAGAGACCCAGTACTTC. It is translated as CSVRKGGTGETQYF.

This clonotype was recorded many times. The chain recombines TRBV7-2 with TRBJ1-2; D ambiguous. The CDR3 extends over 12 amino acids. Germline V CDR1 and CDR2: SGHTA, FQGNSA. V lost 6 bases, J lost 4 bases, and 9 bases lay in between. The CDR3 here is CASSLSGYGYTF. CDR3 bases: TGTGCCAGCAGTTTAAGCGGCTATGGCTACACCTTC. Full variable domain (rest looked up from reference TRBV7-2 and TRBJ1-2): GAGVSQSPSNKVTEKGKDVELRCDPISGHTALYWYRQSLGQGLEFLIYFQGNSAPDKSGLPSDRFSAERTGGSVSTLTIQRTQQEDSAVYLCASSLSGYGYTFGSGTRLTVV.

This clonotype showed up many times. This chain links TRBV29-1 with TRBJ2-5, with 7 bases matching TRBD1. The end of the DNA aligns better with TRBJ2-7, so the J call may be wrong. The CDR3 contains 13 residues. Germline loops: CDR1 SQVTM, CDR2 ANQGSEA. The CDR3 DNA reads as TGCAGCGCCCTAGGACAGGTTATCAACGAGCAGTACTTC. It codes for CSALGQVINEQYF.

The rearrangement uses TRBV20-1 and TRBJ2-7; D possibly corresponds to TRBD2 (6 bases). The CDR3 totals 13 residues. Trimming pared 6 bases from V and 2 bases from J, leaving 14 bases between. Germline V gene data show CDR1 as DFQATT and CDR2 as SNEGSKA (reference sequence). CDR3 DNA: TGCAGTGCCGGGACTCCTGGGGCCTACGAGCAGTACTTC. Protein sequence: CSAGTPGAYEQYF.

Worth noting for this clonotype: One junction end disagrees with the germline gene, perhaps due to a read error. The rearrangement links TRBV6-5 to TRBJ2-7; D possibly corresponds to TRBD1 (6 bases). The CDR3 runs 15 residues. Germline CDR1 reads MNHEY; CDR2 reads SVGAGI. CDR3 in amino acids: CASSSRRSGRGIQHF. Written as DNA, the CDR3 is TGTGCCAGCAGTTCCCGACGTAGTGGCAGGGGTATTCAGCACTTC.

This clonotype was detected a few times. J is TRBJ2-1 and V is TRBV5-1; 8 bases match TRBD1. The CDR3 has 12 residues. The germline V gene has CDR1 SGHRS and CDR2 YFSETQ. Trimming took 0 bases from V and 13 from J; bases not matched to a gene: 3. For the CDR3, the DNA is TGCGCCAGCAGCTTGGACGGGACAGGTCAGTTCTTC. It specifies CASSLDGTGQFF.

The chain combines TRBV20-1 with TRBJ2-3; D gene ambiguous. This CDR3 spans 18 amino acids. CDR1 and CDR2 (germline): DFQATT, SNEGSKA (reference sequence). With 5 bases removed from V and 0 bases from J, the gap between germline ends came to 24 bases. CDR3 nucleotides: TGCAGTGCTCGCCCGACGGGCAGCCCTGTCGAGAGCACAGATACGCAGTATTTT. This codes for CSARPTGSPVESTDTQYF.

This clonotype was seen more than once but under ten times. The CDR3 DNA reads TGTGCCAGCAGTTTAAACGCACTAAGCGGCTACACCTTC. Amino acids: CASSLNALSGYTF. The rearrangement links TRBV12-3 or TRBV12-4 to TRBJ1-2; D is undetermined. V was cut by 2 bases and J by 8 bases, with 12 bases left in between. The CDR3 length is 13 residues.

The genes are TRBV20-1 and TRBJ2-5; D is perhaps TRBD2 (5 bases). Trimming shortened V by 3 bases and J by 1 base, and 12 bases separated the two germline ends. Per the germline V gene, CDR1 is DFQATT and CDR2 is SNEGSKA (reference sequence). The CDR3 runs 14 residues. The CDR3 DNA reads as TGCAGTGCTAGCCGGAGGAAAGGCCAAGAGACCCAGTACTTC. Protein product: CSASRRKGQETQYF.

This chain uses TRBV12-3 or TRBV12-4 with TRBJ1-5; possible D gene TRBD1, 6 bases. Trimming cost V 8 bases and J 2 bases, with 19 bases left between them. The CDR3 covers 16 residues. This CDR3 is CASGITGPTGNQPQHF. CDR3 DNA sequence: TGTGCCAGCGGTATAACAGGGCCGACTGGCAATCAGCCCCAGCATTTT.

This clonotype was recorded once. The chain uses TRBV5-1 and TRBJ2-1, with 9 bases fitting TRBD2. V trimming: 2 bases; J trimming: 12 bases; junction bases outside the gene matches: 9. CDR1 and CDR2 (germline): SGHRS, YFSETQ. This CDR3 has 14 amino acids. The CDR3 region is CASSFIAGDGVQFF. The CDR3 region has the DNA TGCGCCAGCAGCTTTATAGCGGGAGATGGGGTGCAGTTCTTC.

V usage is TRBV3-1 and J usage is TRBJ1-2; D uncertain. The ends were cut back, 2 bases at V and 6 bases at J, with 10 bases in the middle. The CDR3 has 13 residues. Germline V gives CDR1 LGHDT, CDR2 YNNKEL (reference sequence). As DNA, the CDR3 is TGTGCCAGCAGCCAACCCCGAGTGGATGGCTACACCTTC. Translating gives CASSQPRVDGYTF.

This clonotype occurred once. The V call is TRBV20-1, the J call TRBJ2-3; D is unclear. From germline, CDR1 is DFQATT and CDR2 SNEGSKA (reference sequence). Trimming removed 6 bases at V and 6 bases at J, with 7 bases between. This CDR3 has 10 amino acids. The CDR3 region has the DNA TGCAGTGCCCCGCGGGATACGCAGTATTTT. Residues: CSAPRDTQYF.